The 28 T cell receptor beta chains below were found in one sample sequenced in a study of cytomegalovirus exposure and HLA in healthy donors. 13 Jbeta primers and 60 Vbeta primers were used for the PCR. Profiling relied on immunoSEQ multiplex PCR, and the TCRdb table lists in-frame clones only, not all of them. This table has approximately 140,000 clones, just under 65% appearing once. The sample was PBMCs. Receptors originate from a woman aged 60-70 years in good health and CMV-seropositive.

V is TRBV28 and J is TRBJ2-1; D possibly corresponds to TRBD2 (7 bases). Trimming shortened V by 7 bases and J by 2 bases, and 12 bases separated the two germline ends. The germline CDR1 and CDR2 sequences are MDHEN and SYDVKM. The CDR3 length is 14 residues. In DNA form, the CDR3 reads TGTGCCAGCACGGGGGGACAACCCTACAATGAGCAGTTCTTC. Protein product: CASTGGQPYNEQFF.

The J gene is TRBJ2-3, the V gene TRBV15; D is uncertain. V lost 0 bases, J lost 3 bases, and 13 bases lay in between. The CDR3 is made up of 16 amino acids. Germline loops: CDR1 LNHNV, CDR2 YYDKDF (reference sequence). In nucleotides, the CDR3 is TGTGCCACCAGCAGAGATCGCGGCGTTGGTACAGATACGCAGTATTTT. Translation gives CATSRDRGVGTDTQYF.

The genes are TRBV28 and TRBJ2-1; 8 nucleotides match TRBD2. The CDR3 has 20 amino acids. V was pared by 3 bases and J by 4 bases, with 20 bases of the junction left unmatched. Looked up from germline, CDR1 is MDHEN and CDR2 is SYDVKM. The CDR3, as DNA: TGTGCCAGCAGTTTTGGCTGGGCCCCCGTAGCGGGAATGAATTACAATGAGCAGTTCTTC. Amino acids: CASSFGWAPVAGMNYNEQFF.

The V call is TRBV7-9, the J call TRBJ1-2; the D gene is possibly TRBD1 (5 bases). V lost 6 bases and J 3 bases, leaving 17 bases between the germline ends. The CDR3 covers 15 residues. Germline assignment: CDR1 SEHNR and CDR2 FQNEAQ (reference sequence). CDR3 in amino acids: CASRPRTFEDYGYTF. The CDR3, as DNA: TGTGCCAGCAGACCTAGGACATTCGAAGACTATGGCTACACCTTC.

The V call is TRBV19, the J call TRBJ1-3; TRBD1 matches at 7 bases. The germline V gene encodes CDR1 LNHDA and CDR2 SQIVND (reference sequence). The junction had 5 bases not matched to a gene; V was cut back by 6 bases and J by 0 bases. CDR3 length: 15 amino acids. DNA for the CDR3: TGTGCCAGTAGCTGGACAGGACGCTCTGGAAACACCATATATTTT. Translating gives CASSWTGRSGNTIYF.

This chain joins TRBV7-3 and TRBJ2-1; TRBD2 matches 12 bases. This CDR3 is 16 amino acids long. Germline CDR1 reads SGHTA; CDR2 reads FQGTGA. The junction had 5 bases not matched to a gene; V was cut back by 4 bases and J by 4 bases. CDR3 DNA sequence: TGTGCCAGCAGCTCCCGGCTAGCGGGAGGGTACAATGAGCAGTTCTTC. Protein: CASSSRLAGGYNEQFF.

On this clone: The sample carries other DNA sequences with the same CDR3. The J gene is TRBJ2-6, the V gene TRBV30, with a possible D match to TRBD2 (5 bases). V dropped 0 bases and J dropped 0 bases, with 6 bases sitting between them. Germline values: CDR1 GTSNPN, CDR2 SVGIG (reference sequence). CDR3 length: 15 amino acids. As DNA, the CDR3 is TGTGCCTGGAGTGTAGGAGGCTCTGGGGCCAACGTCCTGACTTTC. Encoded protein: CAWSVGGSGANVLTF. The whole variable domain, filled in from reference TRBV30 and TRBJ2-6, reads SQTIHQWPATLVQPVGSPLSLECTVEGTSNPNLYWYRQAAGRGLQLLFYSVGIGQISSEVPQNLSASRPQDRQFILSSKKLLLSDSGFYLCAWSVGGSGANVLTFGAGSRLTVL.

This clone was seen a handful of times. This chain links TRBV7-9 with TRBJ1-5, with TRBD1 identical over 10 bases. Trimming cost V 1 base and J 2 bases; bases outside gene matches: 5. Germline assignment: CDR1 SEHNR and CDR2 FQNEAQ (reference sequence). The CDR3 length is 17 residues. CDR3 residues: CASSLETGTGGNQPQHF. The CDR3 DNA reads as TGTGCCAGCAGCTTAGAAACCGGGACAGGGGGCAATCAGCCCCAGCATTTT.

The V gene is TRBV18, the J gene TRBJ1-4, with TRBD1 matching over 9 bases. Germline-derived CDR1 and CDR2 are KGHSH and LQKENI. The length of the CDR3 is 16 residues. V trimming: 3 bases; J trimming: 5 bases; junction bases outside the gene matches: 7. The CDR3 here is CASSPGQGVENEKLFF. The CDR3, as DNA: TGTGCCAGCTCACCGGGACAGGGAGTAGAAAATGAAAAACTGTTTTTT.

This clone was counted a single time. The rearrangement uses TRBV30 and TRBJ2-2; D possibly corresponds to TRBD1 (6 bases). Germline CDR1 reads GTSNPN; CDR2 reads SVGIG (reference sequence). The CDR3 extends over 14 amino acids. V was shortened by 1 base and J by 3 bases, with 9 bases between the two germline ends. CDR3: CAWSEGVDTGELFF. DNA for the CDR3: TGTGCCTGGAGTGAGGGGGTTGACACCGGGGAGCTGTTTTTT.

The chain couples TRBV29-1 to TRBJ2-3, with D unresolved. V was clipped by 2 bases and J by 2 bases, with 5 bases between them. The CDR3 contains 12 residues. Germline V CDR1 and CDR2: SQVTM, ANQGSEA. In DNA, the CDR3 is TGCAGCGTTGAATACTTCACAGATACGCAGTATTTT. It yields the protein CSVEYFTDTQYF.

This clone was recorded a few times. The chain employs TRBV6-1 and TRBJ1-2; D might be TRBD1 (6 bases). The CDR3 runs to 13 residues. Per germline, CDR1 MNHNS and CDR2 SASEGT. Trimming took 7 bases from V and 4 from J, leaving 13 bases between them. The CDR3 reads CASMTDSSYGYTF. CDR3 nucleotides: TGTGCCAGCATGACGGACAGTTCCTATGGCTACACCTTC.

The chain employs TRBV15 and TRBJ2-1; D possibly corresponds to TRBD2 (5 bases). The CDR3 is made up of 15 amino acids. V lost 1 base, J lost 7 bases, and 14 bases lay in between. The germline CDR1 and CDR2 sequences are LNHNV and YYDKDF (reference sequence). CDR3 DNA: TGTGCCACCAGCAGAGTACCGGGTTCGGGGAATGAGCAGTTCTTC. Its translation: CATSRVPGSGNEQFF. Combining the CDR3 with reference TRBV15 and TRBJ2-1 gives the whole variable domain DAMVIQNPRYQVTQFGKPVTLSCSQTLNHNVMYWYQQKSSQAPKLLFHYYDKDFNNEADTPDNFQSRRPNTSFCFLDIRSPGLGDTAMYLCATSRVPGSGNEQFFGPGTRLTVL.

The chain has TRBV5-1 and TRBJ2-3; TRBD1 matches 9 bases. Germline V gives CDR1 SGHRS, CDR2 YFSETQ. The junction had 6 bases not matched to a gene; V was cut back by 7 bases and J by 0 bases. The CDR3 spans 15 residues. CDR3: CASSWTGDSTDTQYF. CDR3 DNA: TGCGCCAGCTCCTGGACAGGGGATAGCACAGATACGCAGTATTTT.

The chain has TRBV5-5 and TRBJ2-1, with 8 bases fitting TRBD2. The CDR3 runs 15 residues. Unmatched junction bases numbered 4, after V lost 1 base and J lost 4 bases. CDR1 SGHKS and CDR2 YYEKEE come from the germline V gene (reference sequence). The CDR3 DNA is TGTGCCAGCAGCTTGAGGGCTAGCGGGTACAATGAGCAGTTCTTC. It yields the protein CASSLRASGYNEQFF.

CDR3 coding DNA: TGTGCCAGCAGCTTGGGGCGGAATGAGCAGTTCTTC. This gives the protein CASSLGRNEQFF. The chain couples TRBV5-4 to TRBJ2-1; D remains ambiguous. Per germline, CDR1 SGHNT and CDR2 YYREEE (reference sequence). The CDR3 contains 12 residues. V was shortened by 0 bases and J by 7 bases, with 5 bases between the two germline ends.

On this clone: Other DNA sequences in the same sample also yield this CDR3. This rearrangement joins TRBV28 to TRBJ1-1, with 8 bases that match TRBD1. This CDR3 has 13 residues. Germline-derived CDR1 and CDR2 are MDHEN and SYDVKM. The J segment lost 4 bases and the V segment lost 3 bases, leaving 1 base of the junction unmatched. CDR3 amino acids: CASSFTGGTEAFF. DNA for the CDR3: TGTGCCAGCAGTTTCACAGGGGGCACTGAAGCTTTCTTT.

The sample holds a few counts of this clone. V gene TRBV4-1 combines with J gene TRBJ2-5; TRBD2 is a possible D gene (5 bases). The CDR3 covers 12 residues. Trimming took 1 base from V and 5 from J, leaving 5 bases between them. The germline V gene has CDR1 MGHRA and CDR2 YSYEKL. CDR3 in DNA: TGCGCCAGCAGCCAAGGGAGGGAGACCCAGTACTTC. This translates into CASSQGRETQYF.

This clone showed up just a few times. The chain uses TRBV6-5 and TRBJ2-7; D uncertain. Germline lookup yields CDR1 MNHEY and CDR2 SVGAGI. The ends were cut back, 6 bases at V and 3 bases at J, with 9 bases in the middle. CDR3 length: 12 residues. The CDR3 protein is CASRESNYEQYF. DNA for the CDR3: TGTGCCAGCAGAGAGTCGAACTACGAGCAGTACTTC.

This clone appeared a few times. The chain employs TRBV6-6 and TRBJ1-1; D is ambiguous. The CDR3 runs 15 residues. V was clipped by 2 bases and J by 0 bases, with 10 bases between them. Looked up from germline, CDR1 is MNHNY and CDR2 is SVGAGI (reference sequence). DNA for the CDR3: TGTGCCAGCAGTTACGGTACAGCACTGAACACTGAAGCTTTCTTT. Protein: CASSYGTALNTEAFF.

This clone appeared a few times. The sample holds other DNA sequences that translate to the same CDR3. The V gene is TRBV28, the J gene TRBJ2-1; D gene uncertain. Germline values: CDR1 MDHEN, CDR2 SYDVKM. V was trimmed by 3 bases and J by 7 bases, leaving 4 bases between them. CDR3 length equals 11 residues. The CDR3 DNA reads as TGTGCCAGCAGTTTTTCTAATGAGCAGTTCTTC. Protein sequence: CASSFSNEQFF.

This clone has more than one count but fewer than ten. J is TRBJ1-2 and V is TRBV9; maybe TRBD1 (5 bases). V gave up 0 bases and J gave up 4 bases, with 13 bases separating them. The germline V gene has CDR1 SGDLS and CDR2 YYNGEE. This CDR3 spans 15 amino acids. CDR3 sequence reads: CASSVEAGRGYGYTF. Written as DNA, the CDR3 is TGTGCCAGCAGCGTAGAGGCAGGGCGAGGCTATGGCTACACCTTC.

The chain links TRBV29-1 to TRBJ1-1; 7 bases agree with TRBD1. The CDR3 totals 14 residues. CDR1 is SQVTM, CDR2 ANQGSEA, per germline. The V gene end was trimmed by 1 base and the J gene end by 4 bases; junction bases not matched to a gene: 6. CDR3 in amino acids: CSVEVGQGGTEAFF. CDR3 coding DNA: TGCAGCGTTGAAGTTGGGCAGGGGGGCACTGAAGCTTTCTTT. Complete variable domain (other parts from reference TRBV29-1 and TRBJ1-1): SAVISQKPSRDICQRGTSLTIQCQVDSQVTMMFWYRQQPGQSLTLIATANQGSEATYESGFVIDKFPISRPNLTFSTLTVSNMSPEDSSIYLCSVEVGQGGTEAFFGQGTRLTVV.

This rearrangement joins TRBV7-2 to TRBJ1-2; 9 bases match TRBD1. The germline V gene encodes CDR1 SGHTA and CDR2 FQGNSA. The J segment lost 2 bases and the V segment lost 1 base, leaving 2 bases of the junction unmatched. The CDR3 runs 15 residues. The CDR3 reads CASSLGTGGNYGYTF. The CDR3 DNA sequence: TGTGCCAGCAGCTTAGGAACAGGGGGCAACTATGGCTACACCTTC.

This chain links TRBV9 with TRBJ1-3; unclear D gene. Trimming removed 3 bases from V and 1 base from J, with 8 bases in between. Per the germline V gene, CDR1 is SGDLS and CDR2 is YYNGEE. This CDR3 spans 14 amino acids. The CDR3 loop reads CASSDRSSGNTIYF. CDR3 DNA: TGTGCCAGCAGCGATAGATCGTCTGGAAACACCATATATTTT.

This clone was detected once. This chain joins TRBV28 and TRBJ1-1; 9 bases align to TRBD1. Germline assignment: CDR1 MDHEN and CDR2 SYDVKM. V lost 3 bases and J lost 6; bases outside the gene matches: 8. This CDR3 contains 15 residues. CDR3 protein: CASSFGDRVYAEAFF. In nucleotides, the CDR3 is TGTGCCAGCAGTTTCGGGGACAGGGTATACGCTGAAGCTTTCTTT.

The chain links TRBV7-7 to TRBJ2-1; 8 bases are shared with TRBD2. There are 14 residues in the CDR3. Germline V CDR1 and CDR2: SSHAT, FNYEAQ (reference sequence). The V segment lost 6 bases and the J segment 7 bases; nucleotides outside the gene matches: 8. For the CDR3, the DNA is TGTGCCAGCAGTTATGGTAGCGGGAAAAATGAGCAGTTCTTC. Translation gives CASSYGSGKNEQFF.

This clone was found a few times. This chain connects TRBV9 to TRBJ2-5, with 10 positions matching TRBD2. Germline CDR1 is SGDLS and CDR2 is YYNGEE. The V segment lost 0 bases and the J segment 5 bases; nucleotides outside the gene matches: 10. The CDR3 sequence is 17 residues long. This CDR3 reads CASSVATSGDSRETQYF. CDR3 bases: TGTGCCAGCAGCGTAGCTACTAGCGGGGACTCCAGGGAGACCCAGTACTTC.